These 5 T cell receptor beta chains were all obtained from the same sample, sequenced in a study of cytomegalovirus exposure and HLA in healthy donors. The PCR was carried out with 60 Vbeta primers and 13 Jbeta primers. Sequencing used immunoSEQ multiplex PCR; TCRdb keeps in-frame clones, though not all of them. The sample has 130,000 or so clones; roughly 8.3% are singletons. The specimen sequenced was PBMCs. The receptors come from a man in his forties in good health and CMV-seronegative.

This clone occurred a few times. The rearrangement uses TRBV29-1 and TRBJ1-3; tentative D call: TRBD1 (5 bases). The CDR3 loop spans 15 amino acids. The V gene's germline CDR1 is SQVTM and CDR2 ANQGSEA. V lost 0 bases and J lost 0, with 9 bases in between. Here the CDR3 DNA reads TGCAGCGTTGAAGACCCGGACATCTCTGGAAACACCATATATTTT. Translated, it gives CSVEDPDISGNTIYF.

The chain recombines TRBV7-2 with TRBJ2-7; possibly TRBD2 for D (5 bases). The CDR3 is 14 amino acids. Germline assignment: CDR1 SGHTA and CDR2 FQGNSA. V lost 5 bases, J lost 6 bases, and 17 bases lay in between. Here the CDR3 DNA reads TGTGCCAGCAGCAGCGGTGACCCTACTTCCGAGCAGTACTTC. Translation: CASSSGDPTSEQYF. The complete variable domain, with remaining parts taken from reference TRBV7-2 and TRBJ2-7, reads GAGVSQSPSNKVTEKGKDVELRCDPISGHTALYWYRQSLGQGLEFLIYFQGNSAPDKSGLPSDRFSAERTGGSVSTLTIQRTQQEDSAVYLCASSSGDPTSEQYFGPGTRLTVT.

The V gene is TRBV5-4, the J gene TRBJ2-3; D gene ambiguous. This CDR3 region has 14 residues. The V gene lost 3 bases and the J gene lost 2 bases, with 10 bases spanning the gap. Germline V gene lookup returns CDR1 SGHNT and CDR2 YYREEE (reference sequence). CDR3 in amino acids: CASSSPADTDTQYF. The CDR3 region has the DNA TGTGCCAGCAGCTCCCCCGCAGACACAGATACGCAGTATTTT.

This clone was detected only a few times. The CDR3: CASTPGQGAYEQYF. The CDR3 DNA reads TGCGCCAGCACTCCGGGACAGGGGGCTTACGAGCAGTACTTC. This chain uses TRBV5-1 with TRBJ2-7, with TRBD1 identical over 12 bases. The germline CDR1 and CDR2 sequences are SGHRS and YFSETQ. After removal of 6 bases from V and 4 bases from J, the junction contained 5 bases not matched to a gene. This CDR3 comprises 14 residues.

V is TRBV5-1 and J is TRBJ1-2; TRBD1 aligns across 7 bases. This CDR3 contains 13 residues. The junction had 9 bases not matched to a gene; V was cut back by 4 bases and J by 9 bases. Germline lookup yields CDR1 SGHRS and CDR2 YFSETQ. The CDR3: CASSGTVDWSYTF. DNA for the CDR3: TGCGCCAGCAGCGGGACAGTTGATTGGAGCTACACCTTC.